This T cell receptor beta chain was identified during a study of CD8+ T cells in alopecia areata. Sorting of pooled cutaneous lymph node cells used CD4, CD8alpha, NKG2D, NKG2ACE and other markers. Extraction and reverse transcription of RNA yielded cDNA as the sequencing template. The data were produced by immunoSEQ multiplex PCR, yet TCRdb's version contains in-frame clones alone and is incomplete. The sample presents under 350,000 clones, none singletons. This clone was observed a few times. Genes here carry mouse names. This sequence originates from a C3H/HeJ mouse with alopecia areata. The mouse strain carries the MHC haplotype H2-k. Specimen: CD4+ T cells sorted from a lymph node.

CDR3 DNA, as far as it was read: TGTGCCAGCAGCCCTCGACTGGGGGGCGGTCAAAAC. Amino acid sequence: CASSPRLGGGQN. The full CDR3 is CASSPRLGGGQNTLYF. The rearrangement links TRBV5 to TRBJ2-4, with TRBD2 identical over 10 bases. The CDR3 end falls 4 residues outside the read, so it is completed with the germline J gene. The CDR3 covers 16 residues. After removal of 4 bases from V and 1 base from J, the junction contained 5 bases not matched to a gene. CDR1 is LGHNA and CDR2 is YNLKQL in the germline V gene (reference sequence).